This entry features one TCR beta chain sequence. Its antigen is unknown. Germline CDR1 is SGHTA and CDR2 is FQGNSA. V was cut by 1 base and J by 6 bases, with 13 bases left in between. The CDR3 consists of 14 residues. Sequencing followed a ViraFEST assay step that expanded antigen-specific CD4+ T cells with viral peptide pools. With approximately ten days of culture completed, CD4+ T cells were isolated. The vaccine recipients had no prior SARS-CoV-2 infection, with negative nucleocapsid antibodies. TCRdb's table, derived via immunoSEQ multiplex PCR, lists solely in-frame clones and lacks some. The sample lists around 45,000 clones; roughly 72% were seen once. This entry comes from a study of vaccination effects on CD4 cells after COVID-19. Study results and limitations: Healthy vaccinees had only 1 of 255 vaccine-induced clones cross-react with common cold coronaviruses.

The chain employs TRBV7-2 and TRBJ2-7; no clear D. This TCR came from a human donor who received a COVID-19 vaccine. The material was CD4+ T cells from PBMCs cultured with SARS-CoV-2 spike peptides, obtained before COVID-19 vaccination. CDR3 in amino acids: CASSLGPPVGEQYV. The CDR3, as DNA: TGTGCCAGCAGCTTAGGGCCCCCGGTGGGCGAGCAGTACGTC.